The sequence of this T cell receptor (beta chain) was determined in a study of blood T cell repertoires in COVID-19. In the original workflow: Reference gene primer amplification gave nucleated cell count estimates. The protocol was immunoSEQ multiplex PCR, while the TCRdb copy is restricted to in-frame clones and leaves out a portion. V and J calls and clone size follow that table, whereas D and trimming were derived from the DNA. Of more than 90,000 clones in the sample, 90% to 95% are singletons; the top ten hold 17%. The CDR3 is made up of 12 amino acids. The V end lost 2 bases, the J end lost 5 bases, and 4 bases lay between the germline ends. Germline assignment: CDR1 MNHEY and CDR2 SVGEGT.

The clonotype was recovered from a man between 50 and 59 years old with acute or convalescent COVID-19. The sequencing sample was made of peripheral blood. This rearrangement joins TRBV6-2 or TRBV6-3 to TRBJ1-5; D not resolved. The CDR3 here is CASSYPYQPQHF. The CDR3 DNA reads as TGTGCCAGCAGTTACCCCTATCAGCCCCAGCATTTT.